The rows below give T cell receptor beta chains drawn from one sample of a study of PD-1 blockade in classical Hodgkin lymphoma. Assay: immunoSEQ multiplex PCR; the TCRdb copy retains only in-frame clones and omits some. In the table there are 25,000 to 35,000 clones, roughly 80% of which are singletons. The source was CD4+ T cells from blood, collected before the fourth cycle of nivolumab. These TCRs come from a human donor with classical Hodgkin lymphoma. Both conserved end residues are part of each CDR3. D genes are given only for firm matches. Expanded clones are given a class, and other clones once, few, many or no size at all.

>TRBV30|TRBJ1-4|NA|NA
TGTGCCTGGAGTAGGGAGGGCCTTACAACTAATGAAAAACTGTTTTTT
CAWSREGLTTNEKLFF
>TRBV18|TRBJ1-1|TRBD1|NA
TGTGCCAGCTCACCACCCGGGACAGGGTACACTGAAGCTTTCTTT
CASSPPGTGYTEAFF
>TRBV7-9|TRBJ2-3|TRBD1|NA
TGTGCCAGCAGCCGGGACAGTTGGGATACGCAGTATTTT
CASSRDSWDTQYF
>TRBV5-1|TRBJ2-7|TRBD1|NA
TGCGCCAGCAGCTTGGAGGACGGACAGGGAGCCGAGCAGTACTTC
CASSLEDGQGAEQYF
>TRBV10-2|TRBJ1-3|NA|NA
TGCGCCAGCAGTGACGTCGGGATGACCCCCGGAAACACCATATATTTT
CASSDVGMTPGNTIYF
>TRBV5-1|TRBJ2-1|TRBD1|NA
TGCGCCAGCAGCTTGGAGGGACAGGGGTTCAATGAGCAGTTCTTC
CASSLEGQGFNEQFF
>TRBV6-1|TRBJ2-7|NA|NA
TGTGCCAGCAGTGCCCGTGGGGTCCGCGGATCCTTTTACGAGCAGTACTTC
CASSARGVRGSFYEQYF
>TRBV5-1|TRBJ2-1|NA|NA
TGCGCCAGCCAAAAGGGGCCTCACTACAATGAGCAGTTCTTC
CASQKGPHYNEQFF
>TRBV7-9|TRBJ2-1|NA|NA
TGTGCCAGCAGGATAAGTGGTCGAGGGGGTGAGCAGTTCTTC
CASRISGRGGEQFF
>TRBV7-9|TRBJ2-3|TRBD2|NA
TGTGCCAGCAGTCAAAGCGGTAGACTAGCGGTCACAGATACGCAGTATTTT
CASSQSGRLAVTDTQYF
>TRBV6-5|TRBJ2-5|NA|few
TGTGCCAGCAGAATGCAGGGTTTCCAAGAGACCCAGTACTTC
CASRMQGFQETQYF
>TRBV19|TRBJ1-2|NA|NA
TGTGCCAGTTCAAGGTGGGGGGGCTACACCTTC
CASSRWGGYTF
>TRBV7-9|TRBJ2-3|NA|NA
TGTGCCAGCAGCTTACAGGTCGATACGCAGTATTTT
CASSLQVDTQYF
>TRBV7-9|TRBJ2-5|NA|NA
TGTGCCAGCAGCTTAGTCTCTGAGACCCAGTACTTC
CASSLVSETQYF
>TRBV5-1|TRBJ1-5|NA|NA
TGCGCCAGCAGCTTGGGGACGGGGCATCAGCCCCAGCATTTT
CASSLGTGHQPQHF
>TRBV30|TRBJ2-1|TRBD1|NA
TGTGCCTGGAGTTGGGACAGATGGTACAATGAGCAGTTCTTC
CAWSWDRWYNEQFF
>TRBV6-1|TRBJ1-5|NA|NA
TGTGCCAGCAGCGGTGGCAGGGGTCGCAATCAGCCCCAGCATTTT
CASSGGRGRNQPQHF
>TRBV5-1|TRBJ1-4|TRBD1|NA
TGCGCCAGCAGCTTGGCGAGACAGGGGAGTGAAAAACTGTTTTTT
CASSLARQGSEKLFF
>TRBV7-8|TRBJ1-4|TRBD1|NA
TGTGCCAGCAGCCTGACAGGGGCAAGTTTCGGTGAAAAACTGTTTTTT
CASSLTGASFGEKLFF
>TRBV30|TRBJ2-2|TRBD1|few
TGTGCCTGGAGCAGGGGACTCTTCCAGGGGGCGACCGGGGAGCTGTTTTTT
CAWSRGLFQGATGELFF
>TRBV5-1|TRBJ1-4|NA|NA
TGCGCCAGCACCCCCCTGGGACAACAGGGCGAAAAACTGTTTTTT
CASTPLGQQGEKLFF
>TRBV11-2|TRBJ1-6|TRBD1|few
TGTGCCAGCACCCCCAAAGGGACAGGGGATAATTCACCCCTCCACTTT
CASTPKGTGDNSPLHF
>TRBV19|TRBJ1-1|TRBD1|NA
TGTGCCAGTAGTCCACAGACAGGGCGGATCACTGAAGCTTTCTTT
CASSPQTGRITEAFF
>TRBV9|TRBJ2-5|TRBD2|once
TGTGCCAGCAACCGGAGAGCGGGGCAACAAGAGACCCAGTACTTC
CASNRRAGQQETQYF
>TRBV9|TRBJ1-3|NA|NA
TGTGCCAGGTCCGGGAGATTCGAACACACCATATATTTT
CARSGRFEHTIYF
>TRBV5-1|TRBJ1-3|NA|NA
TGCGCCAGCAGCTTGGAGGGGGGAAGTTCTGGAAACACCATATATTTT
CASSLEGGSSGNTIYF
>TRBV19|TRBJ2-1|TRBD1|NA
TGTGCCAGTAGTATCGCGCAGGGGGTCTACAATGAGCAGTTCTTC
CASSIAQGVYNEQFF
>TRBV5-1|TRBJ2-1|NA|NA
TGCGCCAGCAGCTCCCCGGGAGACAACAATGAGCAGTTCTTC
CASSSPGDNNEQFF
>TRBV12-5|TRBJ1-5|NA|NA
TGTGCTAGTGGTTTGGTAAGGGGCAAACAGCATTTT
CASGLVRGKQHF
>TRBV18|TRBJ2-7|NA|few
TGTGCCAGCTCACCACCGTGGAGGGAGAACGAGCAGTACTTC
CASSPPWRENEQYF
>TRBV21-1|TRBJ1-2|NA|NA
TGTGCCAGAGCGCGGGGGCAGGTCCTTAGCTACACCTTC
CARARGQVLSYTF
>TRBV28|TRBJ1-2|TRBD1|NA
TGTGCCAGCAGACAGGGGCCAGGGTATGGCTACACCTTC
CASRQGPGYGYTF
>TRBV7-8|TRBJ1-1|NA|NA
TGTGCCAGCAGCCCCCGGTATTCAAACACTGAAGCTTTCTTT
CASSPRYSNTEAFF
>TRBV30|TRBJ1-5|TRBD1|NA
TGTGCCTGGAGTTCTCGACAGGGTAGCAATCAGCCCCAGCATTTT
CAWSSRQGSNQPQHF
>TRBV7-3|TRBJ2-1|NA|NA
TGTGCCAGCAGCACCCGACTAGTAGGGTACGGTGAGCAGTTCTTC
CASSTRLVGYGEQFF
>TRBV7-3|TRBJ2-5|TRBD1|NA
TGTGCCAGCAGCTTACAGGGGGAGGAGACCCAGTACTTC
CASSLQGEETQYF
>TRBV30|TRBJ1-3|TRBD1|NA
TGTGCCTGGAGTGTCAAGGGGGCGCGAGGAAACACCATATATTTT
CAWSVKGARGNTIYF
>TRBV7-9|TRBJ1-5|NA|NA
TGTGCCAGCGGGGGCAATCAGCCCCAGCATTTT
CASGGNQPQHF
>TRBV5-1|TRBJ1-1|NA|NA
TGCGCCAGCAGCTCAACCCCCCAGACTTCCGAAGCTTTCTTT
CASSSTPQTSEAFF
>TRBV5-1|TRBJ2-2|NA|few
TGCGCCAGCAGCTATTCGGGGGATAACACCGGGGAGCTGTTTTTT
CASSYSGDNTGELFF
>TRBV28|TRBJ1-2|TRBD1|NA
TGTGCCAGCAGTTTGCCGGGGACAGGGGATGTTCAGGGCTACACCTTC
CASSLPGTGDVQGYTF
>TRBV21-1|TRBJ2-2|NA|NA
TGTGGTAGTGGGACAGGGGTTCTCAGGGAGCTGTTTTTT
CGSGTGVLRELFF
>TRBV9|TRBJ1-1|NA|NA
TGTGCCAGCAGCGTAGGAGGGCAGGGCACTGAAGCTTTCTTT
CASSVGGQGTEAFF
>TRBV14|TRBJ2-3|TRBD2|once
TGTGCCAGCAGCCAAGGGGCCTGGCGGGGGTACACAGATACGCAGTATTTT
CASSQGAWRGYTDTQYF
>TRBV4-1|TRBJ2-1|TRBD2|NA
TGCGCCAGCAGCCAATGGAGTAGCGGGGGACTCGATGAGCAGTTCTTC
CASSQWSSGGLDEQFF